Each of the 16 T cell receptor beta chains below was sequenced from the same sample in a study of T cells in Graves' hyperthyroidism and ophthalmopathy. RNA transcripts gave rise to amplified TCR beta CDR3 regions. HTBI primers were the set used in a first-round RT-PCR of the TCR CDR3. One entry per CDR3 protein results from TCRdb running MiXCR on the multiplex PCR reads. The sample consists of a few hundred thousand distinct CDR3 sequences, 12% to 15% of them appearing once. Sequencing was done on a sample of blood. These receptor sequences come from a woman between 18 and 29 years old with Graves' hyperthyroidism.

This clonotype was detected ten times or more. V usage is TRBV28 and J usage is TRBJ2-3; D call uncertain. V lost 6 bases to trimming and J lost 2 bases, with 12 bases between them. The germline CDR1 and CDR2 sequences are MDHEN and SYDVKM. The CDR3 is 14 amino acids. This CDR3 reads CASRSGPPTDTQYF. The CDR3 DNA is TGTGCCAGCAGATCGGGCCCACCCACAGATACGCAGTATTTT. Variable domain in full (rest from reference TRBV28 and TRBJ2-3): DVKVTQSSRYLVKRTGEKVFLECVQDMDHENMFWYRQDPGLGLRLIYFSYDVKMKEKGDIPEGYSVSREKKERFSLILESASTNQTSMYLCASRSGPPTDTQYFGPGTRLTVL.

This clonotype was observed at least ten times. The CDR3 loop reads CASSLVNTVGTEAFF. CDR3 nucleotide sequence: TGTGCCAGCAGTTTGGTTAATACAGTCGGAACTGAAGCTTTCTTT. The rearrangement links TRBV28 to TRBJ1-1; D not resolved. Trimming cost V 3 bases and J 5 bases, with 16 bases left between them. Germline lookup yields CDR1 MDHEN and CDR2 SYDVKM. The CDR3 contains 15 residues.

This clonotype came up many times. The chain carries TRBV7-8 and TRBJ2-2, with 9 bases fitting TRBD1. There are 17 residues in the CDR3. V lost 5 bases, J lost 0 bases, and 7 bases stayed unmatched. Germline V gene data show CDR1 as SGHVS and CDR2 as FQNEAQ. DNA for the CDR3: TGTGCCAGCAGCGACCGACAGGGGGGTTCGAACACCGGGGAGCTGTTTTTT. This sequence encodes CASSDRQGGSNTGELFF. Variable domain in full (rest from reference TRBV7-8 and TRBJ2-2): GAGVSQSPRYKVAKRGQDVALRCDPISGHVSLFWYQQALGQGPEFLTYFQNEAQLDKSGLPSDRFFAERPEGSVSTLKIQRTQQEDSAVYLCASSDRQGGSNTGELFFGEGSRLTVL.

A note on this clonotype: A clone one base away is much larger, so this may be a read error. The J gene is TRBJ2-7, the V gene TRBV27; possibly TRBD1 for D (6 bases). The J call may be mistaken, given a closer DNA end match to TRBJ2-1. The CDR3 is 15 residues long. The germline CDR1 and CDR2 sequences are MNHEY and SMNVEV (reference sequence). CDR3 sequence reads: CASSRPGTHSYEQFF. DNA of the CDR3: TGTGCCAGCAGTCGGCCCGGGACACACTCCTACGAGCAGTTCTTC.

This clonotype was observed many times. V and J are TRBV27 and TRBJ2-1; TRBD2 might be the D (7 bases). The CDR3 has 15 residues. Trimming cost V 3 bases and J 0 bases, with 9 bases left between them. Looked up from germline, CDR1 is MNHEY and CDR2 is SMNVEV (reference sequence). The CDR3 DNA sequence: TGTGCCAGCAGTTTCGGGGGGCACTCCTACAATGAGCAGTTCTTC. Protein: CASSFGGHSYNEQFF.

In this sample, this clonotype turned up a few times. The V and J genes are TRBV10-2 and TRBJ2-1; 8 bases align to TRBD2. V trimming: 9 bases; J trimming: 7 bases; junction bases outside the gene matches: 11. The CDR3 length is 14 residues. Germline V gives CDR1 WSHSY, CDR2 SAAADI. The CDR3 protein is CASSPGLVGNEQFF. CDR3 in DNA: TGCGCCAGTTCACCGGGACTAGTTGGGAATGAGCAGTTCTTC.

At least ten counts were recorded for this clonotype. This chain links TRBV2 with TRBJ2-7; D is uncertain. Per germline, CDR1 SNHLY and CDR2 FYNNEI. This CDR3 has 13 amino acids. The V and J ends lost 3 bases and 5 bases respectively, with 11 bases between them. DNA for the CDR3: TGTGCCAGCAGTGAGCAGGCTACCGACGAGCAGTACTTC. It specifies CASSEQATDEQYF.

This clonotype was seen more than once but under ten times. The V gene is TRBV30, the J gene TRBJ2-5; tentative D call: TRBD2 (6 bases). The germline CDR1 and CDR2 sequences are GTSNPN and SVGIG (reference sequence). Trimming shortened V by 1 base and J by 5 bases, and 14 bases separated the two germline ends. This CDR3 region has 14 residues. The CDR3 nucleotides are TGTGCCTGGAGTGGTTGGGGACTTCGGGAGACCCAGTACTTC. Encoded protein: CAWSGWGLRETQYF.

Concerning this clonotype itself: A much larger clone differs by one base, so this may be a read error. CDR3 loop: CASRPRGADTEAFF. CDR3 sequence (DNA): TGTGCCAGCAGACCACGGGGGGCGGACACTGAAGCTTTCTTT. The chain employs TRBV28 and TRBJ1-1; a possible D gene is TRBD1 (6 bases). Trimming cost V 6 bases and J 3 bases, with 14 bases left between them. The length of the CDR3 is 14 residues. Germline V gives CDR1 MDHEN, CDR2 SYDVKM. The full variable domain, in which reference TRBV28 and TRBJ1-1 provide the parts outside the CDR3, is DVKVTQSSRYLVKRTGEKVFLECVQDMDHENMFWYRQDPGLGLRLIYFSYDVKMKEKGDIPEGYSVSREKKERFSLILESASTNQTSMYLCASRPRGADTEAFFGQGTRLTVV.

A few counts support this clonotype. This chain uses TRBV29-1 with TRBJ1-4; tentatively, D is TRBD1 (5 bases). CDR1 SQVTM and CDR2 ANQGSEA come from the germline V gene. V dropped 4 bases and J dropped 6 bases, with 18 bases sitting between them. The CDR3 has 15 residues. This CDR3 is CSVAPGAGDYEKLFF. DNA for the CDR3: TGCAGCGTTGCCCCCGGGGCAGGAGACTATGAAAAACTGTTTTTT.

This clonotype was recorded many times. The CDR3 DNA sequence: TGTGCCAGCAGCTCAGGACTAGCGGGAGTCGCAGATACGCAGTATTTT. It is translated as CASSSGLAGVADTQYF. The chain combines TRBV7-3 with TRBJ2-3; 13 bases line up with TRBD2. Per the germline V gene, CDR1 is SGHTA and CDR2 is FQGTGA. CDR3 size: 16 residues. J gave up 4 bases and V 4 bases, and 5 bases lay outside the gene matches.

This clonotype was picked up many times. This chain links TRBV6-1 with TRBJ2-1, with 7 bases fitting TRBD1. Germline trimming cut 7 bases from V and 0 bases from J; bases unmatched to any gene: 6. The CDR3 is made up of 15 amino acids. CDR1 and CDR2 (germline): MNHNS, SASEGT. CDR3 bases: TGTGCCAGCATAAGAGAGGGGGCCTCCTACAATGAGCAGTTCTTC. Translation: CASIREGASYNEQFF.

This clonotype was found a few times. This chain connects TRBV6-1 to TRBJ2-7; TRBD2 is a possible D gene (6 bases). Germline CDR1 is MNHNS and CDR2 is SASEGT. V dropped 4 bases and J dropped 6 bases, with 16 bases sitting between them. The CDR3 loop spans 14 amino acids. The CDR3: CASSGTAGRAEQYF. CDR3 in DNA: TGTGCCAGCAGTGGGACCGCGGGGCGGGCCGAGCAGTACTTC.

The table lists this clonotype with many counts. In DNA, the CDR3 is TGTGCCAGTAGTGGCGGAGCCTACAATGAGCAGTTCTTC. Its translation is CASSGGAYNEQFF. The chain combines TRBV19 with TRBJ2-1, with no clear D. Per the germline V gene, CDR1 is LNHDA and CDR2 is SQIVND (reference sequence). Trimming removed 5 bases at V and 2 bases at J, with 7 bases between. This CDR3 has 13 amino acids.

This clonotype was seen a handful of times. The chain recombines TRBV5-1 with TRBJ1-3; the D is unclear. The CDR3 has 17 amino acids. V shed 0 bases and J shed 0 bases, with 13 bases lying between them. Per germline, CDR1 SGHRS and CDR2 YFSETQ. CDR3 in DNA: TGCGCCAGCAGCTTGGTGTCGGCAAGAGACTCTGGAAACACCATATATTTT. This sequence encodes CASSLVSARDSGNTIYF.

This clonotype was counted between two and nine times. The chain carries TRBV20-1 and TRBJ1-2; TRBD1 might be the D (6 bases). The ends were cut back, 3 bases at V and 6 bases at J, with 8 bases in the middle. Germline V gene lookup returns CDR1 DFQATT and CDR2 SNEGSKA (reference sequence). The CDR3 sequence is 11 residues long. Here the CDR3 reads CSASRGDGYTF. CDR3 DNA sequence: TGCAGTGCTAGCAGGGGTGATGGCTACACCTTC.